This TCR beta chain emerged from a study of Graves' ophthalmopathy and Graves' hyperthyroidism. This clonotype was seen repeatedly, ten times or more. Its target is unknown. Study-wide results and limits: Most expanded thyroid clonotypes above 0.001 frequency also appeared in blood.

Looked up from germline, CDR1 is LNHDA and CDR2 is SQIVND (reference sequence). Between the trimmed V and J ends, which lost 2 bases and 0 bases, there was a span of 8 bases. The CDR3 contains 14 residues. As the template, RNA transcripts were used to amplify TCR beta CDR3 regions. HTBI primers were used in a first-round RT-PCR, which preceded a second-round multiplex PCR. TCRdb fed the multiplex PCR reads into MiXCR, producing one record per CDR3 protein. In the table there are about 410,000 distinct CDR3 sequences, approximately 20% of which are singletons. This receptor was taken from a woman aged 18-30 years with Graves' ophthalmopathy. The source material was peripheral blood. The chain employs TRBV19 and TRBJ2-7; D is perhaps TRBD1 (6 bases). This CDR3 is CASSITGNSYEQYF. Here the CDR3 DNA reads TGTGCCAGTAGTATAACAGGGAACTCCTACGAGCAGTACTTC. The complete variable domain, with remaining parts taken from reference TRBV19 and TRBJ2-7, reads DGGITQSPKYLFRKEGQNVTLSCEQNLNHDAMYWYRQDPGQGLRLIYYSQIVNDFQKGDIAEGYSVSREKKESFPLTVTSAQKNPTAFYLCASSITGNSYEQYFGPGTRLTVT.